This record looks at one T cell receptor beta chain sequence and its context. Antigen specificity is unknown. The sample comes from a study of OX40 agonist ivuxolimab in advanced cancers. About the research overall: Under the entry rules, prior anti-PD-1, anti-PD-L1 or anti-CTLA-4 therapy was allowed, and approximately 40% had some. The study's findings and limits: Among T cells, CD8+ cells averaged more expanded clones than CD4+ cells.

The CDR3 runs to 15 residues. The J segment lost 6 bases and the V segment lost 5 bases, leaving 10 bases of the junction unmatched. Germline assignment: CDR1 MDHEN and CDR2 SYDVKM. Measured with immunoSEQ multiplex PCR; TCRdb has only the in-frame clones, and not every one. Among 100,000 to 130,000 clones listed, more than 85% were seen once. The chain recombines TRBV28 with TRBJ2-7, with 10 bases identical to TRBD2. The sample here was CD4+ or CD8+ T cells sorted from blood, taken in a trial of the OX40 agonist ivuxolimab. The TCR originated in an adult with an advanced solid tumor such as melanoma, head and neck, liver or kidney cancer. The CDR3 loop reads CASSGGAGGPREQYF. The CDR3 DNA sequence: TGTGCCAGCAGTGGCGGAGCGGGAGGGCCCCGCGAGCAGTACTTC.